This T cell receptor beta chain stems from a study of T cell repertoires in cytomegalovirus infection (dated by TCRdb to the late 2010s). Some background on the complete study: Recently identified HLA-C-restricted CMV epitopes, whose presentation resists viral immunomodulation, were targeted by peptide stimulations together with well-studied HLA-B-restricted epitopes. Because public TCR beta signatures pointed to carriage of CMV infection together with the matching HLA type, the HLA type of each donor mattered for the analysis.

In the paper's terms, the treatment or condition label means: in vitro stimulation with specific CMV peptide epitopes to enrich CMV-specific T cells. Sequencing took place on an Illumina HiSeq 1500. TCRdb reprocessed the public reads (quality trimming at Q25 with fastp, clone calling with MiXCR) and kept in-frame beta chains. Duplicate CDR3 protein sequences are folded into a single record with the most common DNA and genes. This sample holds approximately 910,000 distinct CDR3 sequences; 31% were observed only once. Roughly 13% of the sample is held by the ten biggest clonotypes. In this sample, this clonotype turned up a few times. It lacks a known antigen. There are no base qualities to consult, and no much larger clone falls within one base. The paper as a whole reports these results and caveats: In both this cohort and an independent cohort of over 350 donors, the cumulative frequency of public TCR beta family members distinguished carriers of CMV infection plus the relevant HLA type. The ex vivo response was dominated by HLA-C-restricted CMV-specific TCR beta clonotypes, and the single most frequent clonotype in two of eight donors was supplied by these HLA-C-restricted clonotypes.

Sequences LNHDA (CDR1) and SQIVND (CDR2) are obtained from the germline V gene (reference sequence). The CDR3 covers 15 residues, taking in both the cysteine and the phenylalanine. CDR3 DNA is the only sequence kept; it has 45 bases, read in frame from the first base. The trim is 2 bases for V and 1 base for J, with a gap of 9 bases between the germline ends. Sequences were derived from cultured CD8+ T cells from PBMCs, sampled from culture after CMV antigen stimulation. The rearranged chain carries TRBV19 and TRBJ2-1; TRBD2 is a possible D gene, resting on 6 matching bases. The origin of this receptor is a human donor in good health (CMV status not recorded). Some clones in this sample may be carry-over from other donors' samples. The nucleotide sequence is TGTGCCAGTAGTATATACGGAGGGTCCTACAATGAGCAGTTCTTC. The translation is CASSIYGGSYNEQFF.